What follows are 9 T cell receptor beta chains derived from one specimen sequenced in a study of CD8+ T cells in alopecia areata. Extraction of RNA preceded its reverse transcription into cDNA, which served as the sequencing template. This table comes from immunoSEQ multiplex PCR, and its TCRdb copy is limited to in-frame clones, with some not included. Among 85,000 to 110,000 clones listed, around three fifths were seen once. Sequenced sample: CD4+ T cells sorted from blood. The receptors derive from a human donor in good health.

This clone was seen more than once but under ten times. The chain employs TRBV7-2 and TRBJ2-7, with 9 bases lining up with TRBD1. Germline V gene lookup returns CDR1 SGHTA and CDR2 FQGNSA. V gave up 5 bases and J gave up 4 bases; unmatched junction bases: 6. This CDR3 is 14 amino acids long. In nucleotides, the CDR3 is TGTGCCAGCAGCCCGGGACAGGGCTGGTACGAGCAGTACTTC. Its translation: CASSPGQGWYEQYF. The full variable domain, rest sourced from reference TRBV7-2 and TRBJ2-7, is GAGVSQSPSNKVTEKGKDVELRCDPISGHTALYWYRQSLGQGLEFLIYFQGNSAPDKSGLPSDRFSAERTGGSVSTLTIQRTQQEDSAVYLCASSPGQGWYEQYFGPGTRLTVT.

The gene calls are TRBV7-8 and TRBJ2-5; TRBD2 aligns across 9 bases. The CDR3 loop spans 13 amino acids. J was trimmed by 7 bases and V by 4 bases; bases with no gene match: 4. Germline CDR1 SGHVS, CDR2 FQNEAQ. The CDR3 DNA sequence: TGTGCCAGCAGCTCGGGACTAGCCGGGACCCAGTACTTC. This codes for CASSSGLAGTQYF.

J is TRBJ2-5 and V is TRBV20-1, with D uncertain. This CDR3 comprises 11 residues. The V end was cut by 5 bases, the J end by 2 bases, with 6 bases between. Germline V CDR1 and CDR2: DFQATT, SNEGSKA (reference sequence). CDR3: CSAHAQETQYF. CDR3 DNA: TGCAGTGCTCATGCGCAAGAGACCCAGTACTTC.

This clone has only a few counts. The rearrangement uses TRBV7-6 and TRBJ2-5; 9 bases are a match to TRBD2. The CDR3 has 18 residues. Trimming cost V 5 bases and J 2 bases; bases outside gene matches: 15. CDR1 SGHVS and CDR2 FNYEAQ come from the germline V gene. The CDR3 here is CASSHLDFSGGLQETQYF. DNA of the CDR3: TGTGCCAGCAGCCACTTGGACTTTAGCGGGGGACTTCAAGAGACCCAGTACTTC.

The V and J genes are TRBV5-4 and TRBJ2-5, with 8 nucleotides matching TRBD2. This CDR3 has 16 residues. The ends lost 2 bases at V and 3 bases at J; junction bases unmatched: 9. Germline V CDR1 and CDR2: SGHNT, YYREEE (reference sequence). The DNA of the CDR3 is TGTGCCAGCAGCTTAAGGTCGGCGGGAGGAAAAGAGACCCAGTACTTC. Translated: CASSLRSAGGKETQYF.

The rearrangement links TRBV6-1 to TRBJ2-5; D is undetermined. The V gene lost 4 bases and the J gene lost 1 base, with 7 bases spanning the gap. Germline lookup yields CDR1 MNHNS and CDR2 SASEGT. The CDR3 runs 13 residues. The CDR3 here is CASSVRGQETQYF. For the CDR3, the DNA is TGTGCCAGCAGTGTTCGAGGCCAAGAGACCCAGTACTTC.

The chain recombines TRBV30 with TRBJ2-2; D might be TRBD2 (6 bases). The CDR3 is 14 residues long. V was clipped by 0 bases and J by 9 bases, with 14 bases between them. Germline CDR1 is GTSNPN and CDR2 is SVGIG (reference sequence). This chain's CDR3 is CAWSVRDSPRELFF. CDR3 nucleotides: TGTGCCTGGAGTGTACGGGACTCCCCCAGGGAGCTGTTTTTT.

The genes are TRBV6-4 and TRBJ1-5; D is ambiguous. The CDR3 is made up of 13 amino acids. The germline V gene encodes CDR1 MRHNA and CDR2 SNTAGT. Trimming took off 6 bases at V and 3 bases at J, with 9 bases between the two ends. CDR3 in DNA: TGTGCCAGCAGCGTCGGACCCAATCAGCCCCAGCATTTT. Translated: CASSVGPNQPQHF.

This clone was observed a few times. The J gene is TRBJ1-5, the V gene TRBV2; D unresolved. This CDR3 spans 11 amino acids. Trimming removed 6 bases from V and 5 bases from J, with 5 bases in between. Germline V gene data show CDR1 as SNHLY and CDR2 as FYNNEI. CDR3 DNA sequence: TGTGCCAGCAGACTATATCAGCCCCAGCATTTT. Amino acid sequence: CASRLYQPQHF.